This T cell receptor beta chain derives from a study of PD-1 blockade in classical Hodgkin lymphoma. Germline loops: CDR1 MDHEN, CDR2 SYDVKM. The V and J ends lost 7 bases and 5 bases, in that order; junction bases with no gene match: 10. The CDR3 covers 15 residues. Method: immunoSEQ multiplex PCR; TCRdb's copy keeps in-frame clones and lacks some. Among approximately 90,000 clones listed, about 90% were seen once. All the patients suffered relapse after autologous stem cell transplantation, and brentuximab vedotin exposure differed. The sequence came from a human donor with classical Hodgkin lymphoma. The chain uses TRBV28 and TRBJ1-2; TRBD1 matches 10 bases. Sequenced here: peripheral blood mononuclear cells (PBMCs), sampled before the second cycle of nivolumab. CDR3 protein: CASIRRDRGLYGYTF. The CDR3 region has the DNA TGTGCCAGCATTCGGCGGGACAGGGGTCTTTATGGCTACACCTTC.